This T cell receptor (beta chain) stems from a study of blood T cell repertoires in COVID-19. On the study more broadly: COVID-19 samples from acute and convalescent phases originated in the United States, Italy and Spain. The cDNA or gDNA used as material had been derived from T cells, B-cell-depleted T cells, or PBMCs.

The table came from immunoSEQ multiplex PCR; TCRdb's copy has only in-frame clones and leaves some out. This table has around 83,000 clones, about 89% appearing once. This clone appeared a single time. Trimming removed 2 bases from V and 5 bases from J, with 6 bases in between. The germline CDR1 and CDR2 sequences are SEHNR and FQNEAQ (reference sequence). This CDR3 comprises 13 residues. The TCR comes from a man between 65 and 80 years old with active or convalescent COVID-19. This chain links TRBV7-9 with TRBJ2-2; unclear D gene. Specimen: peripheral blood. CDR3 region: CASSLRVTGELFF. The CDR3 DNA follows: TGTGCCAGCAGCTTACGTGTGACCGGGGAGCTGTTTTTT.